Listed here are 21 T cell receptor beta chains from one sample, sequenced in a study of cytomegalovirus exposure and HLA in healthy donors. TCRdb keeps only in-frame clones here, not all; method: immunoSEQ multiplex PCR. The table has over 130,000 clones, around 84% seen once. Sequenced material: PBMCs. Receptors were obtained from a man between 18 and 35 years old in good health and CMV-seropositive.

The chain employs TRBV18 and TRBJ1-1; 9 nucleotides align to TRBD1. The germline V gene has CDR1 KGHSH and CDR2 LQKENI. The CDR3 totals 17 residues. V gave up 5 bases and J gave up 6 bases; unmatched junction bases: 16. The CDR3 nucleotides are TGTGCCAGCTCAAACAACTGGGGACAGGGTACGAGGGCTGAAGCTTTCTTT. It codes for CASSNNWGQGTRAEAFF.

The gene calls are TRBV29-1 and TRBJ2-6; 8 bases line up with TRBD1. The CDR3 consists of 17 residues. The ends lost 4 bases at V and 0 bases at J; junction bases unmatched: 8. The V gene's germline CDR1 is SQVTM and CDR2 ANQGSEA. This chain's CDR3 is CSVGDRSSPSGANVLTF. In nucleotides, the CDR3 is TGCAGCGTTGGGGACAGGAGTTCTCCCTCTGGGGCCAACGTCCTGACTTTC.

This clone turned up a few times. The chain has TRBV5-1 and TRBJ2-1; D is possibly TRBD1 (5 bases). The CDR3 spans 14 residues. Germline CDR1 SGHRS, CDR2 YFSETQ. V lost 4 bases and J lost 4, with 12 bases in between. Here the CDR3 DNA reads TGCGCCAGCAGCGTTGACAGTAGGTACAATGAGCAGTTCTTC. Residues: CASSVDSRYNEQFF.

The chain carries TRBV29-1 and TRBJ2-5; D unclear. The germline V and J ends were trimmed by 2 bases and 5 bases, with 9 bases remaining between them. This CDR3 is 12 amino acids long. Germline CDR1 is SQVTM and CDR2 is ANQGSEA. CDR3 in DNA: TGCAGCGTTGAATCGGGTGCGGAGACCCAGTACTTC. It yields the protein CSVESGAETQYF. Full variable domain (missing parts from reference TRBV29-1 and TRBJ2-5): SAVISQKPSRDICQRGTSLTIQCQVDSQVTMMFWYRQQPGQSLTLIATANQGSEATYESGFVIDKFPISRPNLTFSTLTVSNMSPEDSSIYLCSVESGAETQYFGPGTRLLVL.

The rearrangement links TRBV27 to TRBJ1-2, with a possible D match to TRBD1 (6 bases). The V end was cut by 5 bases, the J end by 4 bases, with 11 bases between. The CDR3 loop spans 13 amino acids. CDR1 and CDR2 from the germline V gene are MNHEY and SMNVEV (reference sequence). The DNA for the CDR3 is TGTGCCAGCAGTGTACAGGGAAGCTATGGCTACACCTTC. This sequence encodes CASSVQGSYGYTF.

This chain uses TRBV30 with TRBJ1-5, with 7 nucleotides matching TRBD1. J lost 6 bases, V lost 5 bases, and 4 bases had no gene match. This CDR3 is 12 amino acids long. Looked up from germline, CDR1 is GTSNPN and CDR2 is SVGIG (reference sequence). CDR3 residues: CAWDREGQPQHF. The CDR3 DNA is TGTGCCTGGGACAGGGAAGGTCAGCCCCAGCATTTT.

The chain joins TRBV11-3 to TRBJ1-3; tentative D call: TRBD1 (5 bases). V was trimmed by 4 bases and J by 4 bases, leaving 11 bases between them. The CDR3 consists of 14 residues. Looked up from germline, CDR1 is SGHNT and CDR2 is YENEEA. CDR3: CASSYTGSGNTIYF. CDR3 DNA sequence: TGTGCCAGCAGCTACACAGGTTCCGGAAACACCATATATTTT.

The chain has TRBV5-6 and TRBJ2-7; D not resolved. Between the trimmed V and J ends, which lost 4 bases and 4 bases, there was a span of 18 bases. The CDR3 consists of 15 residues. CDR1 and CDR2 from the germline V gene are SGHDT and YYEEEE. The CDR3 is CASSPSISEMYEQYF. DNA of the CDR3: TGTGCCAGCAGCCCCTCTATCTCTGAAATGTACGAGCAGTACTTC.

The rearrangement joins TRBV28 to TRBJ2-7, with D possibly TRBD2 on 5 matching bases. CDR1 is MDHEN and CDR2 is SYDVKM in the germline V gene. The CDR3 contains 13 residues. Trimming stripped 7 bases from V and 0 bases from J, with 10 bases between. The CDR3 DNA reads as TGTGCCAGCAAGAGGGCGGGCTCCTACGAGCAGTACTTC. As protein: CASKRAGSYEQYF.

The V and J genes are TRBV6-6 and TRBJ1-2; D possibly corresponds to TRBD1 (5 bases). V dropped 5 bases and J dropped 6 bases, with 16 bases sitting between them. The CDR3 length is 14 residues. From germline, CDR1 is MNHNY and CDR2 SVGAGI (reference sequence). CDR3 sequence (DNA): TGTGCCAGCAGTGCCGCAGGGATAATCAATGGCTACACCTTC. Its translation is CASSAAGIINGYTF.

This clone came up a few times. This chain joins TRBV7-8 and TRBJ2-7, with D maybe TRBD2 (5 bases). The germline gives CDR1 SGHVS, CDR2 FQNEAQ. Trimming pared 4 bases from V and 2 bases from J, leaving 12 bases between. The CDR3 is made up of 14 amino acids. This chain's CDR3 is CASSSYGLTYEQYF. The CDR3 bases are TGTGCCAGCAGCTCTTACGGACTGACCTACGAGCAGTACTTC.

The V and J genes are TRBV5-4 and TRBJ1-1; TRBD1 is a possible D gene (6 bases). Deletions cut 5 bases from V and 1 base from J, with 12 bases between. From germline, CDR1 is SGHNT and CDR2 YYREEE (reference sequence). CDR3 length: 14 amino acids. Here the CDR3 reads CASRPWTENTEAFF. As DNA, the CDR3 is TGTGCCAGCAGACCCTGGACAGAGAACACTGAAGCTTTCTTT.

The chain uses TRBV5-1 and TRBJ1-3; possibly TRBD1 for D (6 bases). Trimming left V 3 bases short and J 0 bases short, with 16 bases between. Germline V gene data show CDR1 as SGHRS and CDR2 as YFSETQ. The CDR3 is 17 amino acids. The chain's CDR3 is CASSSWDITTSGNTIYF. CDR3 in DNA: TGCGCCAGCAGCTCGTGGGACATCACTACCTCTGGAAACACCATATATTTT.

The gene calls are TRBV7-2 and TRBJ2-3, with 9 nucleotides matching TRBD2. V was clipped by 1 base and J by 2 bases; unmatched bases: 4. Germline V gene data show CDR1 as SGHTA and CDR2 as FQGNSA. This CDR3 is built from 16 residues. CDR3 nucleotides: TGTGCCAGCAGCTTAGAGCGGGGGGTTGTCACAGATACGCAGTATTTT. It yields the protein CASSLERGVVTDTQYF.

V and J are TRBV9 and TRBJ2-3; 11 nucleotides line up with TRBD1. Germline values: CDR1 SGDLS, CDR2 YYNGEE. Losses at the gene ends were 4 bases for V and 5 bases for J; bases not matched to a gene: 9. The CDR3 length is 16 residues. The CDR3 sequence: CASSPRTGGDGDTQYF. In nucleotides, the CDR3 is TGTGCCAGCAGCCCACGGACAGGGGGCGATGGAGATACGCAGTATTTT.

The chain recombines TRBV10-3 with TRBJ1-1, with 8 positions matching TRBD1. The CDR3 is 12 amino acids. Germline V gene data show CDR1 as ENHRY and CDR2 as SYGVKD. V trimming: 9 bases; J trimming: 4 bases; junction bases outside the gene matches: 4. DNA of the CDR3: TGTGCCATATCGACAGGGGTCACTGAAGCTTTCTTT. It is translated as CAISTGVTEAFF.

This clone has just one count. J is TRBJ1-2 and V is TRBV28; D is undetermined. The V gene lost 3 bases and the J gene lost 4 bases, with 9 bases spanning the gap. CDR3 size: 13 residues. The germline CDR1 and CDR2 sequences are MDHEN and SYDVKM. CDR3 in DNA: TGTGCCAGCAGTTTGAGGGTCGTCTATGGCTACACCTTC. The encoded protein is CASSLRVVYGYTF.

This sequence joins TRBV11-2 and TRBJ2-1; 7 nucleotides align to TRBD1. Germline-derived CDR1 and CDR2 are SGHAT and FQNNGV. V was pared by 0 bases and J by 9 bases, with 14 bases of the junction left unmatched. This CDR3 has 17 residues. The CDR3 sequence is CASSLDQARGYQGEQFF. CDR3 DNA: TGTGCCAGCAGCTTAGATCAGGCCAGGGGGTATCAGGGTGAGCAGTTCTTC.

This clone has a single count. The chain recombines TRBV5-1 with TRBJ1-2, with 7 nucleotides matching TRBD1. V shed 2 bases and J 8 bases; nucleotides not matched to a gene: 6. From germline, CDR1 is SGHRS and CDR2 YFSETQ. The CDR3 extends over 13 amino acids. CDR3 loop: CASSLKTGSGYTF. CDR3 bases: TGCGCCAGCAGCTTAAAGACAGGGTCCGGCTACACCTTC.

The chain uses TRBV18 and TRBJ2-7; the match to TRBD2 covers 8 bases. The germline V gene has CDR1 KGHSH and CDR2 LQKENI. V was clipped by 3 bases and J by 5 bases; unmatched bases: 9. This CDR3 is built from 15 residues. CDR3: CASSPVGTSIHEQYF. The CDR3 coding sequence is TGTGCCAGCTCACCCGTCGGGACTAGTATCCACGAGCAGTACTTC.

This chain links TRBV4-1 with TRBJ2-1; D is unclear. This CDR3 comprises 13 residues. In germline, CDR1 is MGHRA, CDR2 YSYEKL. Trimming removed 2 bases at V and 4 bases at J, with 6 bases between. As DNA, the CDR3 is TGCGCCAGCAGCCAATCAGAATACAATGAGCAGTTCTTC. It specifies CASSQSEYNEQFF.